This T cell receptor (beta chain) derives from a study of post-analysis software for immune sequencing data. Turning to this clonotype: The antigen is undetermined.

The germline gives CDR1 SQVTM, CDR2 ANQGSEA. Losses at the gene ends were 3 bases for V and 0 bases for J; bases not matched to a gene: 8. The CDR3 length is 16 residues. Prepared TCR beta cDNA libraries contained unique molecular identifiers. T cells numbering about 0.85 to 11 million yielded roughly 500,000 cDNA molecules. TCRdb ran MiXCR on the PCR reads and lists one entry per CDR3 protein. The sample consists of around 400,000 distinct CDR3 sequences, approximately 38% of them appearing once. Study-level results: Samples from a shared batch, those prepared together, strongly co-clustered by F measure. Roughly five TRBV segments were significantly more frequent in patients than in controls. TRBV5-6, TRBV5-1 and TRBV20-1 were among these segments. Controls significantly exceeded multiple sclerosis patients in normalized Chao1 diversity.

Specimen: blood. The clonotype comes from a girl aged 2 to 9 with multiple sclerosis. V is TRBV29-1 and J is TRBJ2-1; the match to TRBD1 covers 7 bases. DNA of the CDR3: TGCAGCGTTGAGGGAACAGGGGCTAGCTCCTACAATGAGCAGTTCTTC. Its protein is CSVEGTGASSYNEQFF.